This T cell receptor beta chain was sequenced during a study of blood T cell repertoires in COVID-19. Whole-study context: Whether acute or convalescent, the COVID-19 samples came from the United States, Italy and Spain. The cDNA or gDNA used as material had been derived from T cells, B-cell-depleted T cells, or PBMCs.

This CDR3 spans 19 amino acids. Germline CDR1 MDHEN, CDR2 SYDVKM. V lost 5 bases to trimming and J lost 0 bases; unmatched junction nucleotides: 15. In the original analysis: The assay estimated nucleated cells by amplifying reference gene primers. TCRdb's table, derived via immunoSEQ multiplex PCR, lists solely in-frame clones and lacks some. Clonal size and the V and J genes are those of that table, whereas D and trimming came from the DNA. The sample lists under 250,000 clones; roughly 80% were seen once. The clonotype was recovered from a woman of 80 years or more with acute or convalescent COVID-19. The genes are TRBV28 and TRBJ1-5; 8 nucleotides match TRBD1. The sequenced sample was peripheral blood. The CDR3 sequence: CASSPRGGTGYFSNQPQHF. CDR3 bases: TGTGCCAGCAGTCCAAGGGGGGGGACAGGTTATTTTAGCAATCAGCCCCAGCATTTT.